The present TCR beta chain was sequenced within a study of blood T cell repertoires in COVID-19. Whole-study context: Italy, Spain and the United States were the sources of the convalescent and acute COVID-19 samples. The cDNA or gDNA used as material had been derived from T cells, B-cell-depleted T cells, or PBMCs.

In the source study's methods: Amplification from reference gene primers served as the basis for estimated nucleated cell counts. Sequenced by immunoSEQ multiplex PCR; TCRdb stores in-frame clones only, minus some. The V and J calls and clone size were taken over from that table, and D and trimming were inferred from the DNA. The data contain about 26,000 clones, around 88% of them singletons. This CDR3 is built from 15 residues. The ends were cut back, 1 base at V and 5 bases at J, with 11 bases in the middle. Germline lookup yields CDR1 SEHNR and CDR2 FQNEAQ (reference sequence). Sequencing input: peripheral blood. This sequence was found in a man in his 70s with acute or convalescent COVID-19. The V and J genes are TRBV7-9 and TRBJ2-2; tentatively, D is TRBD1 (5 bases). The CDR3 spells CASSLEGIVTGELFF. CDR3 DNA: TGTGCCAGCAGCTTAGAGGGGATCGTGACCGGGGAGCTGTTTTTT.